The clone carrying this TCR beta chain was observed many times. Its target is unknown. Using RNA transcripts as the source, TCR beta CDR3 regions were amplified. First-round RT-PCR of the TCR CDR3 relied on the HTBI primer set. TCRdb ran MiXCR on the multiplex PCR reads and lists one entry per CDR3 protein. The sample consists of about 590,000 distinct CDR3 sequences, 15% to 18% of them appearing once. No ophthalmopathy progression within 18 months constituted stable Graves' hyperthyroidism. This record comes from a study of T cells in Graves' hyperthyroidism and ophthalmopathy. General study findings and limits: Ophthalmopathy was separated from stable hyperthyroidism by a 13 V-J model.

The origin of this receptor is a woman aged 25 to 45 with Graves' hyperthyroidism. The specimen sequenced was blood.

The CDR3 coding sequence is TGCGCCAGCAGCTTGGCCAGACTAGCGGGAGGTCGGGAGCAGTTCTTC. Translation: CASSLARLAGGREQFF. The chain links TRBV5-1 to TRBJ2-1; 13 bases are shared with TRBD2. This CDR3 has 16 residues. Per the germline V gene, CDR1 is SGHRS and CDR2 is YFSETQ. The V gene end was trimmed by 0 bases and the J gene end by 10 bases; junction bases not matched to a gene: 7. Supplemented by reference TRBV5-1 and TRBJ2-1, the full variable domain reads KAGVTQTPRYLIKTRGQQVTLSCSPISGHRSVSWYQQTPGQGLQFLFEYFSETQRNKGNFPGRFSGRQFSNSRSEMNVSTLELGDSALYLCASSLARLAGGREQFFGPGTRLTVL.